This T cell receptor beta chain appears in the sequencing data of a study of T cells in Graves' hyperthyroidism and ophthalmopathy. Germline CDR1 reads SGHAT; CDR2 reads FQNNGV. This CDR3 spans 15 amino acids. V lost 4 bases, J lost 2 bases, and 8 bases stayed unmatched. Using RNA transcripts as the source, TCR beta CDR3 regions were amplified. Initially, a first-round RT-PCR of the TCR CDR3 employed the HTBI primer set. TCRdb reprocessed the multiplex PCR reads via MiXCR and lists one record per CDR3 protein. This sample has under 350,000 distinct CDR3 sequences, with over 20% found just once. There are many counts of this clonotype.

The sample taken for sequencing was blood. This sequence was found in a woman in her fifties or sixties with Graves' hyperthyroidism. The chain employs TRBV11-2 and TRBJ2-7, with 7 nucleotides matching TRBD2. CDR3 DNA: TGTGCCAGCAGCTATGGGAGGGGAGGGGCCTACGAGCAGTACTTC. Translated: CASSYGRGGAYEQYF. Supplemented by reference TRBV11-2 and TRBJ2-7, the full variable domain reads EAGVAQSPRYKIIEKRQSVAFWCNPISGHATLYWYQQILGQGPKLLIQFQNNGVVDDSQLPKDRFSAERLKGVDSTLKIQPAKLEDSAVYLCASSYGRGGAYEQYFGPGTRLTVT.